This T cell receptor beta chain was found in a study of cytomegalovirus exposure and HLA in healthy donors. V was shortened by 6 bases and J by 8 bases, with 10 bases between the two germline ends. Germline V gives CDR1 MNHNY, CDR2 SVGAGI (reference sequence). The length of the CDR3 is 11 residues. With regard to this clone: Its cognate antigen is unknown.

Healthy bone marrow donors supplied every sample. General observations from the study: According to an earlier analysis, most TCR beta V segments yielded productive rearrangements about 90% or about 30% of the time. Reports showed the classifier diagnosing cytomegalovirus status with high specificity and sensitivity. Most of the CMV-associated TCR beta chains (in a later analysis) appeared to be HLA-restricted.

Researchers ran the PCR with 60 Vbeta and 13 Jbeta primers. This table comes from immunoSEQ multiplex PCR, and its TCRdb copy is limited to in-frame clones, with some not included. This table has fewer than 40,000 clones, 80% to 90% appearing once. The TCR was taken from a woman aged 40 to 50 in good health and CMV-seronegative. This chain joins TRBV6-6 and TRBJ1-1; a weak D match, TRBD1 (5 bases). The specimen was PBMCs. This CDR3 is CASSHRLEAFF. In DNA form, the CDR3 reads TGTGCCAGCAGCCACAGGTTGGAAGCTTTCTTT.